This T cell receptor (beta chain) was identified during a study of cytomegalovirus exposure and HLA in healthy donors. Primers included in the PCR were 60 Vbeta and 13 Jbeta primers. Method: immunoSEQ multiplex PCR; TCRdb's copy keeps in-frame clones and lacks some. The sample consists of about 38,000 clones, 66% of them appearing once. This clone was detected a few times. This CDR3 is 15 amino acids long. After removal of 3 bases from V and 4 bases from J, the junction contained 5 bases not matched to a gene. Germline V lookup: CDR1 SGHTA, CDR2 FQGNSA. This chain joins TRBV7-2 and TRBJ1-4; the match to TRBD1 covers 7 bases. Sequenced material: PBMCs. The TCR sequence derives from a man in his fifties in good health and CMV-seropositive. CDR3: CASSFAGQFNEKLFF. CDR3 bases: TGTGCCAGCAGCTTTGCGGGACAGTTTAATGAAAAACTGTTTTTT.